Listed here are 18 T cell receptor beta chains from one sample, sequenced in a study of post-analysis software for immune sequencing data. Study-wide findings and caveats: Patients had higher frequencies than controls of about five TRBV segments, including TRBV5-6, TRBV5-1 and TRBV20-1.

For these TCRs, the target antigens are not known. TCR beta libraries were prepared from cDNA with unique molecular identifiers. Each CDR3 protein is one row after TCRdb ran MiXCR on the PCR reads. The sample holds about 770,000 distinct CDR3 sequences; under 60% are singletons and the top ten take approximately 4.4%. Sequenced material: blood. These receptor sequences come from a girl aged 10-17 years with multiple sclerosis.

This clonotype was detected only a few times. This chain's CDR3 is CASSRTGIIEQYF. Here the CDR3 DNA reads TGTGCCAGCAGTCGGACAGGAATTATCGAGCAGTACTTC. The chain links TRBV12-3 or TRBV12-4 to TRBJ2-5, with 7 bases that match TRBD1. The assigned J gene may be wrong: the sequence end matches TRBJ2-7 better. This CDR3 is 13 amino acids long.

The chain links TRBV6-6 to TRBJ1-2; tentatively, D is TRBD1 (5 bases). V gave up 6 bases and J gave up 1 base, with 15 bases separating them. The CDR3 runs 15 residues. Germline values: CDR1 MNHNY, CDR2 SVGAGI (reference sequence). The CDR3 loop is CASRLLREGNYGYTF. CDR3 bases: TGTGCCAGCAGACTACTCAGGGAGGGTAACTATGGCTACACCTTC.

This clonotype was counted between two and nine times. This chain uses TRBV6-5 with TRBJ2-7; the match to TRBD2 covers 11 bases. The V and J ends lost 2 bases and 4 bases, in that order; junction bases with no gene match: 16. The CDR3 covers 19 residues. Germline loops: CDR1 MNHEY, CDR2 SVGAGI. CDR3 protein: CASSYIVSSPSGRRYEQYF. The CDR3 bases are TGTGCCAGCAGTTACATAGTCTCGAGCCCTAGCGGGAGGAGGTACGAGCAGTACTTC.

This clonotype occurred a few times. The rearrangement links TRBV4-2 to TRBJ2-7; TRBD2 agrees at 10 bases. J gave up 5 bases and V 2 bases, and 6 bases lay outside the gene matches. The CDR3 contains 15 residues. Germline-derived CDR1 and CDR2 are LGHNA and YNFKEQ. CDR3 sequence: CASSQLAGDYDEQYF. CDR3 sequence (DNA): TGTGCCAGCAGCCAACTAGCGGGAGATTACGACGAGCAGTACTTC.

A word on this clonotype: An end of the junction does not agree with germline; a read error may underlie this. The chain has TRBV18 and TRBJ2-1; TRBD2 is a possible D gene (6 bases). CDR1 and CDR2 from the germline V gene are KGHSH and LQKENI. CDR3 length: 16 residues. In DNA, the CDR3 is TGTGCCAGCTCACCACCGGCCGGGAGAGACTACAATGGGCAGTTCTTC. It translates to CASSPPAGRDYNGQFF.

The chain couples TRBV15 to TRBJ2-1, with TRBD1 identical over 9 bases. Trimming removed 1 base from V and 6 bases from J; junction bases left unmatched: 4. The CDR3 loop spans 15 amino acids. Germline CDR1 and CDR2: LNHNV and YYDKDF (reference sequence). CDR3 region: CATSRVGTGRNEQFF. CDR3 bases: TGTGCCACCAGCAGAGTTGGGACAGGGCGCAATGAGCAGTTCTTC.

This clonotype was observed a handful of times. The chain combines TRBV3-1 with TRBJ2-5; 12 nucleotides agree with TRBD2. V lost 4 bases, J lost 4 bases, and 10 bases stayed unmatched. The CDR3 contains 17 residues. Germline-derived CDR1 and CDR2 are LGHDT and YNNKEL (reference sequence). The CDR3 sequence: CASSRLAGLAGRETQYF. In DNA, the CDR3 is TGTGCCAGCAGCCGTTTGGCAGGACTAGCGGGAAGAGAGACCCAGTACTTC.

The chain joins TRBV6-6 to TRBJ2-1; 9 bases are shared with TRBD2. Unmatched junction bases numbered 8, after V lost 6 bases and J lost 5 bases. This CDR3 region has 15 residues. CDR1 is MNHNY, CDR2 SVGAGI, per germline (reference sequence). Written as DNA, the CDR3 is TGTGCCAGCAGAGAGACTAGCGGACTGAACAATGAGCAGTTCTTC. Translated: CASRETSGLNNEQFF.

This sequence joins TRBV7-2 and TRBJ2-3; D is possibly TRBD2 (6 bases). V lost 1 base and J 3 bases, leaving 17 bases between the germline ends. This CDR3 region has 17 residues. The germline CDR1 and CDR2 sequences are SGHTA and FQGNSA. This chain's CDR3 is CASSLGRLALETDTQYF. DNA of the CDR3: TGTGCCAGCAGCTTAGGAAGGCTAGCGTTGGAAACAGATACGCAGTATTTT. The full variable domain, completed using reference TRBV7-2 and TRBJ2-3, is GAGVSQSPSNKVTEKGKDVELRCDPISGHTALYWYRQSLGQGLEFLIYFQGNSAPDKSGLPSDRFSAERTGGSVSTLTIQRTQQEDSAVYLCASSLGRLALETDTQYFGPGTRLTVL.

The CDR3: CASIPSSNRRDYGYTF. The CDR3 DNA follows: TGTGCCAGCATCCCTAGTTCCAACAGGAGGGACTATGGCTACACCTTC. J is TRBJ1-2 and V is TRBV5-5; D possibly corresponds to TRBD1 (5 bases). CDR1 is SGHKS, CDR2 YYEKEE, per germline (reference sequence). The CDR3 runs to 16 residues. Deletions cut 6 bases from V and 3 bases from J, with 21 bases between.

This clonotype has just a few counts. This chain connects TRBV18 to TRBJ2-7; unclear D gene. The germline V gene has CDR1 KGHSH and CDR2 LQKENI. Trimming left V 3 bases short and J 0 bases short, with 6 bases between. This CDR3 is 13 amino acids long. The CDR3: CASSPASSYEQYF. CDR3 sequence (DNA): TGTGCCAGCTCACCGGCGAGCTCCTACGAGCAGTACTTC.

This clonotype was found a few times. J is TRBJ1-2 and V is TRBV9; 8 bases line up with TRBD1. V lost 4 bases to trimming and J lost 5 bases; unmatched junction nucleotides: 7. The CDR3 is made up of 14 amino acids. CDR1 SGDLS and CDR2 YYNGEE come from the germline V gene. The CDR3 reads CASSPRTGKYGYTF. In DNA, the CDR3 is TGTGCCAGCAGCCCCCGGACAGGGAAATATGGCTACACCTTC.

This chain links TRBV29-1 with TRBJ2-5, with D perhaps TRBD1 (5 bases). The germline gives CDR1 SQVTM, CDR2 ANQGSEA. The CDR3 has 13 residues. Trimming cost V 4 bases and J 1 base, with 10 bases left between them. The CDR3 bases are TGCAGCGTTGGGGGCGCAACCCAAGAGACCCAGTACTTC. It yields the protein CSVGGATQETQYF. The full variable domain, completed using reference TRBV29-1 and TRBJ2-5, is SAVISQKPSRDICQRGTSLTIQCQVDSQVTMMFWYRQQPGQSLTLIATANQGSEATYESGFVIDKFPISRPNLTFSTLTVSNMSPEDSSIYLCSVGGATQETQYFGPGTRLLVL.

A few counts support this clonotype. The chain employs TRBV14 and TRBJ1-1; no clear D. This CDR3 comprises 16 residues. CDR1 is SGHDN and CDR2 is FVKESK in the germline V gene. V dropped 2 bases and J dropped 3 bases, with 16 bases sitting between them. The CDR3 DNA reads TGTGCCAGCAGCCAAAAAGGGCCTTTTCTCCACACTGAAGCTTTCTTT. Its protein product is CASSQKGPFLHTEAFF.

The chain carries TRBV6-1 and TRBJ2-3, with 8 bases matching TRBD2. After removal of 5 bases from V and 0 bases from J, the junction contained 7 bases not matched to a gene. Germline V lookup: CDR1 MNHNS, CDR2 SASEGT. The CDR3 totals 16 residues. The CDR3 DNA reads TGTGCCAGCAGTTTCCAACCTAGCGGGAGCACAGATACGCAGTATTTT. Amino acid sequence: CASSFQPSGSTDTQYF.

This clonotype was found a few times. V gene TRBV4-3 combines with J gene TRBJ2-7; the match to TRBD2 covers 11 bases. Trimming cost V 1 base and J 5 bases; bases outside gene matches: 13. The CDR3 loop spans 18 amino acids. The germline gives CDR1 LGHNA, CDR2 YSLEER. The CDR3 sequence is CASSQVRADSGRADEQYF. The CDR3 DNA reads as TGCGCCAGCAGCCAAGTAAGAGCCGATAGCGGGAGGGCCGACGAGCAGTACTTC.

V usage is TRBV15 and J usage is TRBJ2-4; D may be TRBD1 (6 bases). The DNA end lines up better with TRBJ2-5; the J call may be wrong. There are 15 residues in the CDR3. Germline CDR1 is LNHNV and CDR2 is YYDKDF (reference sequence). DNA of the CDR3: TGTGCCACCAGCAGAGGGCCACAGGGTACGGAGACCCAGTACTTC. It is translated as CATSRGPQGTETQYF.

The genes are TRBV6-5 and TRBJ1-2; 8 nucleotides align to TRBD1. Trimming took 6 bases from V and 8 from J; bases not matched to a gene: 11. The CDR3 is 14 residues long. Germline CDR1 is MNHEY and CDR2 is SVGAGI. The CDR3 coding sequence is TGTGCCAGCAGACCTACCGGGACAGGCCGGGGCTACACCTTC. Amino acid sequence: CASRPTGTGRGYTF.